This T cell receptor beta chain was retrieved from a study of cytomegalovirus exposure and HLA in healthy donors. This CDR3 has 16 amino acids. The V gene's germline CDR1 is SGHTA and CDR2 FQGNSA. Germline trimming cut 5 bases from V and 0 bases from J; bases unmatched to any gene: 3. This clone was detected a few times. Researchers ran the PCR with 60 Vbeta and 13 Jbeta primers. Original handling: A later analysis tallied about 80 million unique TCR beta chains, 8.5 million to 11 million of them shared. The table came from immunoSEQ multiplex PCR; TCRdb's copy has only in-frame clones and leaves some out. V and J calls and clone size are copied from that table; D and trimming were computed from the DNA. The sample includes 150,000 to 200,000 clones, 83% of them seen just once.

This rearrangement joins TRBV7-2 to TRBJ2-2; 10 bases are shared with TRBD2. The sequenced sample consisted of PBMCs. This TCR derives from a man aged 45-60 years in good health and CMV-seropositive. CDR3 region: CASSQSGGANTGELFF. Here the CDR3 DNA reads TGTGCCAGCAGCCAGAGCGGGGGGGCGAACACCGGGGAGCTGTTTTTT.